A selection of T cell receptor beta chains follows, all from one sample in a study of T cell responses to AZD1222 COVID-19 vaccine. Sequencing was performed with immunoSEQ multiplex PCR; in TCRdb, only in-frame clones are kept and a portion is missing. Of about 140,000 clones listed, just over 90% are singletons. Sequencing used peripheral blood, obtained on day 0 of AZD1222 vaccination. These TCRs come from an adult in good health. Each CDR3 is given with its conserved first and last residue. A D gene is named only where the DNA matches it firmly. A clone size is listed for some rows: how often the clone was seen (once, few, many), or a class if it is expanded.

TRBJ2-3 14 NA NA TRBV7-2 TGTGCCAGCAGCTTCCTGCCCCGCACAGATACGCAGTATTTT CASSFLPRTDTQYF
TRBJ1-1 15 NA NA TRBV5-1 TGCGCCAGCAGCTTGGGACAGCTCATGAACACTGAAGCTTTCTTT CASSLGQLMNTEAFF
TRBJ2-7 12 NA NA TRBV10-3 TGTGCCATGGGGGCGGCCTCCTACGAGCAGTACTTC CAMGAASYEQYF
TRBJ2-7 18 NA NA TRBV24-1 TGTGCCACCACCCCTCGAACCAGGGTCCCCCCAAGCTCCTACGAGCAGTACTTC CATTPRTRVPPSSYEQYF
TRBJ1-1 14 NA NA TRBV7-2 TGTGCCAGCAGGCCGGGAGCAGGGTCAGGTGAAGCTTTCTTT CASRPGAGSGEAFF
TRBJ1-5 19 TRBD1 once TRBV7-9 TGTGCCAGCAGCTTAGATTGGACAGGGGGCGTTTTTAGCAATCAGCCCCAGCATTTT CASSLDWTGGVFSNQPQHF
TRBJ1-4 19 TRBD1 NA TRBV7-9 TGTGCCAGCAGCTTATTCGTCAAGACAGGGGGCCGGACTAATGAAAAACTGTTTTTT CASSLFVKTGGRTNEKLFF
TRBJ2-7 14 NA NA TRBV10-1 TGCGCCAGCACTATTGGACGGTCCTCCTACGAGCAGTACTTC CASTIGRSSYEQYF
TRBJ1-2 12 NA NA TRBV29-1 TGCAGCGTTGGACAGCCAGCGGGTGGCTACACCTTC CSVGQPAGGYTF
TRBJ2-7 15 TRBD1 NA TRBV19 TGTGCCAGTAGTATCGGGACAGGGTTAACCTACGAGCAGTACTTC CASSIGTGLTYEQYF
TRBJ2-7 16 TRBD2 NA TRBV11-2 TGTGCCAGCAGCTTAGAGCCCGGGAGGGCTGTCTACGAGCAGTACTTC CASSLEPGRAVYEQYF
TRBJ1-1 18 NA NA TRBV15 TGTGCCACCAGCCCATATCCCAGTGGTAAGCGAATGAACACTGAAGCTTTCTTT CATSPYPSGKRMNTEAFF